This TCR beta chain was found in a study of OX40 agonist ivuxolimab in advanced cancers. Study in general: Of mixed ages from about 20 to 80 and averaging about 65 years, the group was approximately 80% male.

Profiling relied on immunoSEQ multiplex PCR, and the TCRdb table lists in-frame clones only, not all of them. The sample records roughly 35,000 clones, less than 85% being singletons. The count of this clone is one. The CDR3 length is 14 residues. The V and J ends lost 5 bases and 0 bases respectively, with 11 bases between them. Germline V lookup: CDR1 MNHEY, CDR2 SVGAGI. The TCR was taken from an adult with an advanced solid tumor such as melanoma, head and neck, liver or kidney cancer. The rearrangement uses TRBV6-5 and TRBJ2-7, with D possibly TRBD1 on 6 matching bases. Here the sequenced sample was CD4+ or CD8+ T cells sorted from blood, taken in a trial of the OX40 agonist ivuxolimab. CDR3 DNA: TGTGCCAGCAGTCATGGGGACATCTCCTACGAGCAGTACTTC. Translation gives CASSHGDISYEQYF.